This T cell receptor beta chain was captured by sequencing in a study of blood T cell repertoires in COVID-19 (dated by TCRdb to about 2020). General notes on the study: Samples covering the acute and convalescent phases of COVID-19 were provided by collaborators in the United States, Italy and Spain. The samples were drawn from two sources: the first 160 participants of the ongoing ImmuneRACE study, and fewer than 1,500 subjects contributed by 6 global collaborators. The dataset comprised deeply sampled blood TCRbeta repertoires from subjects exposed to, actively infected with, or recovered from COVID-19. Where HLA class I and class II types were available, the types were taken from metadata supplied by the sample provider, not from assay-based typing. The repertoires were released in a freely available public database intended as a resource for research on the immune response to SARS-CoV-2. The prospective study material was composed of cDNA or gDNA derived from T cells, B-cell-depleted T cells, or PBMCs. Sample metadata almost always included a de-identified subject ID, COVID-19 status, age in years and sex. Results the study describes overall, beyond this receptor: Clinical and demographic metadata were provided uncurated, with the amount varying by source and participant.

Participants in the prospective study were enrolled through a virtual design, were aged about 18 to 90 years, and lived in 24 United States geographic areas. In the prospective study, cohorts were assigned on the basis of participant-reported clinical history obtained from a screening survey and a study questionnaire. In the prospective study, whole blood, serum and a nasopharyngeal or oropharyngeal swab were collected from each participant by mobile phlebotomists. Over a roughly 2-month period, participants in the prospective study had the option of providing additional blood draws and questionnaires. Before DNA extraction, prospective study blood samples were shipped either frozen or at room temperature. TCRbeta CDR3 regions were amplified from genomic DNA by means of the immunoSEQ Assay, a bias-controlled multiplex PCR. The paper's processing steps were these. Within the assay, amplification of reference gene primers was used to estimate how many nucleated cells each sample contained. To quantify the absolute abundance of each unique TCRbeta CDR3 rearrangement, sequence reads were collapsed and filtered. Productive Simpson clonality was computed per sample as the square root of Simpson's diversity index over productive rearrangements. Drawn from immuneACCESS, this table holds only the in-frame rearrangements with V and J called that TCRdb kept. Clones are partly lost; checked studies trace under half to an unresolved V gene and leave the rest unexplained. V, J and clone size were drawn from that table, and D and trimming were deduced from the DNA. Counted in this sample were 200,000 to 300,000 clones; 70% to 90% of them appeared once. Roughly 2.5% of the sample rests with the top ten.

Here V drops 6 bases and J drops 3 bases, and the junction holds 3 bases not matched to any gene. CDR1 and CDR2 were assigned from the germline V gene as MNHEY and SVGAGI. Reading from cysteine to valine, the CDR3 counts 13 amino acids. Solely the CDR3 DNA is kept, with 39 bases framed from the first base. To note about this clone: Its antigen remains undetermined. Nothing much larger sits one base from this clone, and base qualities are not available.

Source material: PBMCs or T cells enriched from blood (not recorded which). The chain joins TRBV6-5 to TRBJ2-7, with TRBD1 identical over 9 junction bases. This receptor was taken from a woman between 35 and 50 years old with acute COVID-19. The CDR3 protein sequence reads: CASRPGQGYEQYV. The nucleotide sequence reads as follows: TGTGCCAGCAGGCCGGGACAGGGCTACGAGCAGTACGTC.